The next 29 T cell receptor beta chains were all read from a single sample in a study of low-dose radiotherapy and immunotherapy resistance in tumors. First-strand cDNA used TRAV- and TRBV-specific primers, covering alpha and beta chains. PCR amplification of the TCRs was performed with Phusion for 20 to 25 PCR cycles, and it relied on a constant-region primer together with a V-primer adapter. A single record per CDR3 protein comes from TCRdb applying MiXCR to the reads. The repertoire includes fewer than 50,000 distinct CDR3 sequences, less than 30% of them detected once, and roughly a tenth sits in the top ten. Stated time point: after trial treatment. Treatment noted: LDRT plus nivolumab, ipilimumab, low-dose cyclophosphamide and aspirin (RACIN trial). The specimen comprised PBMCs, sampled after low-dose radiotherapy plus immunotherapy. The receptors here all came from a male donor with prostate cancer.

The sample holds many counts of this clonotype. This chain uses TRBV28 with TRBJ1-1, with a weak D call TRBD1 (6 bases). This CDR3 spans 16 amino acids. CDR1 and CDR2 from the germline V gene are MDHEN and SYDVKM. V lost 6 bases, J lost 2 bases, and 19 bases lay in between. CDR3 amino acids: CASSTVSRTANTEAFF. The CDR3 DNA sequence: TGTGCCAGCAGCACCGTATCCCGGACAGCTAACACTGAAGCTTTCTTT.

This clonotype was seen at least ten times. This chain joins TRBV20-1 and TRBJ2-2; TRBD1 or TRBD2 may be the D gene (5 bases each). V was clipped by 0 bases and J by 5 bases, with 16 bases between them. This CDR3 is built from 16 residues. CDR1 DFQATT and CDR2 SNEGSKA come from the germline V gene (reference sequence). The CDR3 here is CSARDNGIGGTGELFF. The CDR3, as DNA: TGCAGTGCTAGAGATAACGGGATTGGGGGAACCGGGGAGCTGTTTTTT.

The genes are TRBV29-1 and TRBJ1-6, with a tentative D call TRBD1 (6 bases). The V gene's germline CDR1 is SQVTM and CDR2 ANQGSEA. The CDR3 consists of 12 residues. Trimming removed 6 bases at V and 14 bases at J, with 17 bases between. CDR3 loop: CSVFAQDSSLHF. CDR3 DNA: TGCAGCGTCTTCGCGCAGGACAGCTCCCTCCACTTT.

The chain combines TRBV12-3 or TRBV12-4 with TRBJ1-1; D gene uncertain. This CDR3 comprises 10 residues. V was shortened by 6 bases and J by 11 bases, with 10 bases between the two germline ends. The DNA of the CDR3 is TGTGCCAGCAGCCCGCGCCAGGCTTTCTTT. Translation gives CASSPRQAFF.

There are many counts of this clonotype. The V and J genes are TRBV12-5 and TRBJ1-1, with 7 positions matching TRBD1. This CDR3 is 14 amino acids long. Trimming cost V 2 bases and J 4 bases; bases outside gene matches: 4. The germline CDR1 and CDR2 sequences are LGHNT and FRNRAP. In DNA, the CDR3 is TGTGCTAGTGGTTTGACAGGGGCGGGCACTGAAGCTTTCTTT. It specifies CASGLTGAGTEAFF. The variable domain in full, with the rest retrieved from reference TRBV12-5 and TRBJ1-1, is DARVTQTPRHKVTEMGQEVTMRCQPILGHNTVFWYRQTMMQGLELLAYFRNRAPLDDSGMPKDRFSAEMPDATLATLKIQPSEPRDSAVYFCASGLTGAGTEAFFGQGTRLTVV.

The sample holds many counts of this clonotype. The chain has TRBV6-5 and TRBJ1-4; 11 nucleotides line up with TRBD1. Germline values: CDR1 MNHEY, CDR2 SVGAGI. Trimming at V came to 6 bases and at J to 7 bases, leaving 7 bases not matched to a gene. The CDR3 extends over 15 amino acids. The CDR3 sequence: CASSRGQGAGEKLFF. CDR3 bases: TGTGCCAGCAGCCGCGGACAGGGGGCGGGTGAAAAACTGTTTTTT.

The rearrangement links TRBV20-1 to TRBJ2-1, with D unresolved. Germline values: CDR1 DFQATT, CDR2 SNEGSKA (reference sequence). CDR3 length: 16 residues. V was pared by 3 bases and J by 4 bases, with 19 bases between. This CDR3 reads CSARISNPSTYNEQFF. Here the CDR3 DNA reads TGCAGTGCTAGGATCTCCAACCCTTCCACTTACAATGAGCAGTTCTTC.

This clonotype was seen at least ten times. The chain is built from TRBV21-1 and TRBJ1-5. TRBV21-1 is a pseudogene. This CDR3 has 15 amino acids. The CDR3: CASSKEAGLNQPQHF. CDR3 in DNA: TGTGCCAGCAGCAAAGAGGCCGGTCTAAATCAGCCCCAGCATTTT.

Written as DNA, the CDR3 is TGTGCCAGCAGCCCCGGACTAGTAGGGTCCTACAATGAGCAGTTCTTC. Protein sequence: CASSPGLVGSYNEQFF. The gene calls are TRBV5-4 and TRBJ2-1; TRBD2 aligns across 7 bases. CDR3 size: 16 residues. After removal of 4 bases from V and 1 base from J, the junction contained 8 bases not matched to a gene. From germline, CDR1 is SGHNT and CDR2 YYREEE (reference sequence).

This clonotype occurred many times. For the CDR3, the DNA is TGTGCCAGCAGTTCCCCTATAATCGGCGGTGTACGCTCCTACAATGAGCAGTTCTTC. Protein product: CASSSPIIGGVRSYNEQFF. This chain uses TRBV6-2 or TRBV6-3 with TRBJ2-1; D uncertain. From germline, CDR1 is MNHEY and CDR2 SVGEGT. The CDR3 has 19 residues. The V end lost 4 bases, the J end lost 0 bases, and 22 bases lay between the germline ends.

At least ten counts were recorded for this clonotype. The chain is built from TRBV19 and TRBJ2-7; D not certain. CDR1 and CDR2 from the germline V gene are LNHDA and SQIVND (reference sequence). The CDR3 is made up of 16 amino acids. The ends were cut back, 1 base at V and 2 bases at J, with 15 bases in the middle. The CDR3 sequence is CASSIAHRSYPYEQYF. CDR3 bases: TGTGCCAGTAGTATAGCGCACAGATCCTACCCCTACGAGCAGTACTTC.

This clonotype was seen ten or more times. The chain has TRBV28 and TRBJ1-6; tentatively, D is TRBD1 (5 bases). This CDR3 comprises 15 residues. The germline gives CDR1 MDHEN, CDR2 SYDVKM. Trimming left V 6 bases short and J 9 bases short, with 18 bases between. Here the CDR3 reads CASSPYRGDGSPLHF. Written as DNA, the CDR3 is TGTGCCAGCAGCCCATACAGAGGGGATGGTTCACCCCTCCACTTT.

Points on this clonotype: Since a far larger clone is one base different, this is likely a read error. The V call is TRBV20-1, the J call TRBJ2-1; TRBD2 matches at 16 bases. The CDR3 totals 16 residues. Germline V gives CDR1 DFQATT, CDR2 SNEGSKA (reference sequence). Germline trimming cut 5 bases from V and 10 bases from J; bases unmatched to any gene: 11. The CDR3 is CSAVPGLAGGSLEQFF. DNA of the CDR3: TGCAGTGCTGTCCCGGGACTAGCGGGGGGGTCTCTGGAGCAGTTCTTC.

This clonotype was seen at least ten times. CDR3 amino acids: CASSYSQGLGSHNEQFF. DNA for the CDR3: TGTGCCAGCAGTTACTCACAGGGTCTTGGGTCTCACAATGAGCAGTTCTTC. The chain carries TRBV6-5 and TRBJ2-1; D is perhaps TRBD1 (6 bases). CDR3 length equals 17 residues. Trimming removed 0 bases from V and 5 bases from J, with 17 bases in between. The germline V gene has CDR1 MNHEY and CDR2 SVGAGI.

This clonotype has a count of ten or more. This chain uses TRBV29-1 with TRBJ2-7; TRBD1 might be the D (5 bases). Germline assignment: CDR1 SQVTM and CDR2 ANQGSEA. V lost 1 base to trimming and J lost 1 base, with 29 bases between them. CDR3 size: 20 residues. The CDR3 loop is CSVEGIRLNKGPSASYEQYF. For the CDR3, the DNA is TGCAGCGTTGAAGGTATTCGGTTGAACAAGGGGCCTTCCGCATCCTACGAGCAGTACTTC.

This clonotype was counted at least ten times. The genes are TRBV20-1 and TRBJ2-2; 7 nucleotides line up with TRBD1. Germline V gene sequence: CDR1 DFQATT, CDR2 SNEGSKA (reference sequence). The CDR3 loop spans 13 amino acids. The V segment lost 5 bases and the J segment 1 base; nucleotides outside the gene matches: 1. Here the CDR3 DNA reads TGCAGTGCTTACAGGGGGAACACCGGGGAGCTGTTTTTT. Protein sequence: CSAYRGNTGELFF.

This clonotype was seen many times. The chain couples TRBV7-9 to TRBJ2-1; D is undetermined. Germline assignment: CDR1 SEHNR and CDR2 FQNEAQ (reference sequence). The V gene lost 3 bases and the J gene lost 8 bases, with 8 bases spanning the gap. The CDR3 loop spans 12 amino acids. The CDR3 reads CASSFIIYEQFF. CDR3 sequence (DNA): TGTGCCAGCAGCTTTATTATCTATGAGCAGTTCTTC. Combining the CDR3 with reference TRBV7-9 and TRBJ2-1 gives the whole variable domain DTGVSQNPRHKITKRGQNVTFRCDPISEHNRLYWYRQTLGQGPEFLTYFQNEAQLEKSRLLSDRFSAERPKGSFSTLEIQRTEQGDSAMYLCASSFIIYEQFFGPGTRLTVL.

The chain recombines TRBV7-9 with TRBJ2-7; 8 bases align to TRBD2. Germline lookup yields CDR1 SEHNR and CDR2 FQNEAQ (reference sequence). J gave up 3 bases and V 5 bases, and 6 bases lay outside the gene matches. The CDR3 sequence is 14 residues long. The CDR3 region is CASSPSGQLYEQYF. CDR3 DNA: TGTGCCAGCAGCCCTAGCGGGCAACTCTACGAGCAGTACTTC.

This sequence joins TRBV11-2 and TRBJ2-3; the D is unclear. The CDR3 has 13 residues. Germline loops: CDR1 SGHAT, CDR2 FQNNGV. V was pared by 3 bases and J by 2 bases, with 6 bases between. CDR3 nucleotides: TGTGCCAGCAGCTTCTCGTTCACAGATACGCAGTATTTT. This sequence encodes CASSFSFTDTQYF.

This clonotype was counted at least ten times. The rearrangement links TRBV28 to TRBJ2-7; 8 bases are a match to TRBD2. J lost 1 base, V lost 2 bases, and 7 bases had no gene match. CDR3 size: 16 residues. Germline V gene lookup returns CDR1 MDHEN and CDR2 SYDVKM. The CDR3 nucleotides read TGTGCCAGCAGTTTAAGGTTAGCGGGGCCTTCCTACGAGCAGTACTTC. It yields the protein CASSLRLAGPSYEQYF.

As concerns this clonotype: No conserved phenylalanine or tryptophan ends this CDR3, so it is likely a read error. The chain joins TRBV28 to TRBJ2-7; the D gene is possibly TRBD1 (6 bases). The CDR3 consists of 15 residues. V shed 10 bases and J shed 0 bases, with 19 bases lying between them. CDR1 MDHEN and CDR2 SYDVKM come from the germline V gene. Written as DNA, the CDR3 is TGTGCCACCATCGCCCAAGGGACAATCTCCTACGAGCAGTACTCC. Translated, it gives CATIAQGTISYEQYS.

There are many counts of this clonotype. The gene calls are TRBV2 and TRBJ1-5; D gene unclear. The CDR3 length is 17 residues. The V and J ends lost 5 bases and 0 bases respectively, with 17 bases between them. The germline gives CDR1 SNHLY, CDR2 FYNNEI. DNA for the CDR3: TGTGCCAGCAGTCCCCCCCCGACGGGCGTTAGCAATCAGCCCCAGCATTTT. This encodes CASSPPPTGVSNQPQHF.

A word on this clonotype: This likely reflects a read error, since a far larger clone is one base away. The conserved phenylalanine or tryptophan is not found at the CDR3 terminus, so this likely reflects a read error. This chain uses TRBV20-1 with TRBJ1-1; D ambiguous. CDR1 is DFQATT and CDR2 is SNEGSKA in the germline V gene (reference sequence). CDR3 length: 10 residues. CDR3 in DNA: TGCAGCGTCGCGCACACTGAAGCTTTCTAT. It specifies CSVAHTEAFY.

CDR3 in DNA: TGCGCCAGCAGCCAAGGAGCTTCGAACACCGGGGAGCTGTTTTTT. Its protein is CASSQGASNTGELFF. The chain has TRBV4-1 and TRBJ2-2; D is unclear. The V gene's germline CDR1 is MGHRA and CDR2 YSYEKL. CDR3 length equals 15 residues. Trimming pared 1 base from V and 0 bases from J, leaving 6 bases between.

In this sample, this clonotype turned up a few times. This CDR3 fails to terminate in the conserved phenylalanine or tryptophan, so it likely reflects a read error. The chain is built from TRBV6-2 or TRBV6-3 and TRBJ2-5, with TRBD2 identical over 7 bases. This CDR3 comprises 15 residues. Unmatched junction bases numbered 8, after V lost 2 bases and J lost 5 bases. Germline loops: CDR1 MNHEY, CDR2 SVGEGT. As DNA, the CDR3 is TGTGCCAGCAGTTACCAGGGACTAAAAGGCGAGACCCAGTACTCC. Protein: CASSYQGLKGETQYS.

In this sample, this clonotype turned up many times. This chain uses TRBV28 with TRBJ2-1; 8 nucleotides agree with TRBD2. CDR3 length: 20 amino acids. The V gene end was trimmed by 1 base and the J gene end by 4 bases; junction bases not matched to a gene: 18. The germline CDR1 and CDR2 sequences are MDHEN and SYDVKM. The CDR3 protein is CASSLSLREVTGRGYNEQFF. Here the CDR3 DNA reads TGTGCCAGCAGTTTATCATTGCGGGAGGTTACAGGGCGGGGATACAATGAGCAGTTCTTC.

This clonotype showed up many times. The chain links TRBV19 to TRBJ2-2, with TRBD1 matching 8 bases. J lost 4 bases, V lost 7 bases, and 8 bases had no gene match. CDR1 and CDR2 from the germline V gene are LNHDA and SQIVND (reference sequence). CDR3 length: 15 residues. DNA for the CDR3: TGTGCCAGTAACCCAGGGGGCGCAAGCACCGGGGAGCTGTTTTTT. It translates to CASNPGGASTGELFF. The variable domain in full, with the rest retrieved from reference TRBV19 and TRBJ2-2, is DGGITQSPKYLFRKEGQNVTLSCEQNLNHDAMYWYRQDPGQGLRLIYYSQIVNDFQKGDIAEGYSVSREKKESFPLTVTSAQKNPTAFYLCASNPGGASTGELFFGEGSRLTVL.

This chain connects TRBV29-1 to TRBJ2-1; D is unclear. The CDR3 totals 13 residues. The germline V gene has CDR1 SQVTM and CDR2 ANQGSEA. The V and J ends lost 5 bases and 0 bases respectively, with 8 bases between them. CDR3 sequence reads: CSVSPGSYNEQFF. As DNA, the CDR3 is TGCAGCGTTTCACCGGGCTCCTACAATGAGCAGTTCTTC.

This clonotype was seen at least ten times. The chain employs TRBV6-6 and TRBJ2-7; D gene uncertain. V lost 5 bases and J 9 bases, leaving 14 bases between the germline ends. This CDR3 has 12 amino acids. CDR1 and CDR2 from the germline V gene are MNHNY and SVGAGI (reference sequence). DNA for the CDR3: TGTGCCAGCAGTGACTTGAGTGGGGTGCAGTACTTC. Protein sequence: CASSDLSGVQYF.